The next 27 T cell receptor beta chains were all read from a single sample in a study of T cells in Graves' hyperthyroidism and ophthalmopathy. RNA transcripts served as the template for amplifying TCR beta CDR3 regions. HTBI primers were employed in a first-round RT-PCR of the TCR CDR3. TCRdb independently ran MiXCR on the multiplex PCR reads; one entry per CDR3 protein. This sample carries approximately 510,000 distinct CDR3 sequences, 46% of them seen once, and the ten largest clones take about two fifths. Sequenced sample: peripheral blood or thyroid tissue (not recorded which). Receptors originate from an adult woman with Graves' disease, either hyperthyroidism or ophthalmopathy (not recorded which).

The chain's CDR3 is CASSQQQGPTGYTF. For the CDR3, the DNA is TGTGCCAGCAGCCAGCAACAGGGACCTACTGGCTACACCTTC. The V gene is TRBV14, the J gene TRBJ1-2; tentatively, D is TRBD1 (6 bases). Trimming removed 3 bases at V and 7 bases at J, with 15 bases between. The germline CDR1 and CDR2 sequences are SGHDN and FVKESK. This CDR3 contains 14 residues.

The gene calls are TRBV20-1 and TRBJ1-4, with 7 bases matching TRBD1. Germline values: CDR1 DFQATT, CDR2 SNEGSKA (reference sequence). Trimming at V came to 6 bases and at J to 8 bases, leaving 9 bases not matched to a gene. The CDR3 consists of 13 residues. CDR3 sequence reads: CSAVTGLGEKLFF. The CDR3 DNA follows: TGCAGTGCAGTGACAGGGCTGGGGGAAAAACTGTTTTTT.

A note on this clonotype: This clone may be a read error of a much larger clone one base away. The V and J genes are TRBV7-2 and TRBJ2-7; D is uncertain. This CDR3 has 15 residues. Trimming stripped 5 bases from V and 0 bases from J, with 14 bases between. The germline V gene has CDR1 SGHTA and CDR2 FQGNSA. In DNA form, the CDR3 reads TGTGCCAGCAGCGTACTGACAAGGCCCTCCTACGAGCAGTACTTC. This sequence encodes CASSVLTRPSYEQYF.

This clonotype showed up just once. In DNA form, the CDR3 reads TGCAGTGCTAGGATCCTAGTCCGAGAGACCCAGTACTTC. It translates to CSARILVRETQYF. The rearrangement joins TRBV20-1 to TRBJ2-5; D gene uncertain. From germline, CDR1 is DFQATT and CDR2 SNEGSKA (reference sequence). There are 13 residues in the CDR3. V lost 3 bases and J 4 bases, leaving 12 bases between the germline ends.

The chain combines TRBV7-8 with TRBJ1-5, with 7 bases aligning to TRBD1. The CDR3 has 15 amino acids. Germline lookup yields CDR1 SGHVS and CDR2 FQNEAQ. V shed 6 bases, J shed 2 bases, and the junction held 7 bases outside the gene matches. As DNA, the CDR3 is TGTGCCAGCAGGATAACAGGGGCGCGCAATCAGCCCCAGCATTTT. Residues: CASRITGARNQPQHF. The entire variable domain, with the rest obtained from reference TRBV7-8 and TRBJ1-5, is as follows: GAGVSQSPRYKVAKRGQDVALRCDPISGHVSLFWYQQALGQGPEFLTYFQNEAQLDKSGLPSDRFFAERPEGSVSTLKIQRTQQEDSAVYLCASRITGARNQPQHFGDGTRLSIL.

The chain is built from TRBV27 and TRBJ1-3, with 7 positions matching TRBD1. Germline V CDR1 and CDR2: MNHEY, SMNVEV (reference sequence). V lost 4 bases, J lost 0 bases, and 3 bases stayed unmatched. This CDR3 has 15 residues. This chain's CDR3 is CASSSYRGSGNTIYF. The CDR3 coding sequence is TGTGCCAGCAGTTCTTACAGGGGCTCTGGAAACACCATATATTTT.

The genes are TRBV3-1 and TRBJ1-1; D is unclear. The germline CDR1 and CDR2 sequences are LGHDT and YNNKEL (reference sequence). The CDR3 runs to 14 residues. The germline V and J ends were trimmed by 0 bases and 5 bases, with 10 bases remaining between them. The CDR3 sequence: CASSQDLGWTEAFF. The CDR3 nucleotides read TGTGCCAGCAGCCAAGATCTCGGGTGGACTGAAGCTTTCTTT.

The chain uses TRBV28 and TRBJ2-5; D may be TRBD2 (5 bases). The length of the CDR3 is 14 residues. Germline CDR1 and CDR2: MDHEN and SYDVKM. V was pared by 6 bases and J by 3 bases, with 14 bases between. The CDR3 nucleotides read TGTGCCAGCAGGCCCGAACGGGGTAAAGAGACCCAGTACTTC. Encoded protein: CASRPERGKETQYF.

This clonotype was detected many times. The CDR3 nucleotides are TGTGCCAGTAGTCCCAGAGTAGCGGGCTCCTACGAGCAGTACTTC. Protein: CASSPRVAGSYEQYF. The chain has TRBV19 and TRBJ2-7, with 7 bases aligning to TRBD2. Unmatched junction bases numbered 7, after V lost 5 bases and J lost 0 bases. This CDR3 is 15 amino acids long. Per the germline V gene, CDR1 is LNHDA and CDR2 is SQIVND (reference sequence).

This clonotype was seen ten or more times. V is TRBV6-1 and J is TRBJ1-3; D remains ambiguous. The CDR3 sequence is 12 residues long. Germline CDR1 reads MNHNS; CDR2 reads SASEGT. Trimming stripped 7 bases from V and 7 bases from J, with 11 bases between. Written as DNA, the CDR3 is TGTGCCAGCAACTCCGATTGGAACACCATATATTTT. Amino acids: CASNSDWNTIYF.

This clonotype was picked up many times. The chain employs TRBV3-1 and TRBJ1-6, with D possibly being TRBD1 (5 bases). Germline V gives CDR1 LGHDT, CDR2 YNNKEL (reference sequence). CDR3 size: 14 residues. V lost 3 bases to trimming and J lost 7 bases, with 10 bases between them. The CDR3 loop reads CASSQRDWNSPLHF. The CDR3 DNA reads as TGTGCCAGCAGCCAGCGGGACTGGAATTCACCCCTCCACTTT.

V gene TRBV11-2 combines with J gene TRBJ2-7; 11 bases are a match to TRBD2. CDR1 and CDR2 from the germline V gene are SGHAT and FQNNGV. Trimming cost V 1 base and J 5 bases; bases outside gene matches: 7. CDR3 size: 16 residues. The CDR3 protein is CASSLGGTSGSHEQYF. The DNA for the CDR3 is TGTGCCAGCAGCTTAGGGGGGACTAGCGGATCCCACGAGCAGTACTTC.

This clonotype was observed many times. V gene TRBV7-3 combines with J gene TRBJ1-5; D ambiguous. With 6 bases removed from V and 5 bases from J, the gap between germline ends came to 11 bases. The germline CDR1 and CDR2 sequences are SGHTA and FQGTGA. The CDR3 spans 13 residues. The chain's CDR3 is CASSLGADQPQHF. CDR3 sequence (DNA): TGTGCCAGCAGTTTGGGAGCGGATCAGCCCCAGCATTTT. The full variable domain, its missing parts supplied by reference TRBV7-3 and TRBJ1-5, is GAGVSQTPSNKVTEKGKYVELRCDPISGHTALYWYRQSLGQGPEFLIYFQGTGAADDSGLPNDRFFAVRPEGSVSTLKIQRTERGDSAVYLCASSLGADQPQHFGDGTRLSIL.

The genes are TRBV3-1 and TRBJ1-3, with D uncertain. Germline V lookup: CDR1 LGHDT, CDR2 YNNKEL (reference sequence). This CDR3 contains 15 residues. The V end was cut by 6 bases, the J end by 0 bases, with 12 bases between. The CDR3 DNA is TGTGCCAGCAGATCCGACGGGCACTCTGGAAACACCATATATTTT. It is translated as CASRSDGHSGNTIYF.

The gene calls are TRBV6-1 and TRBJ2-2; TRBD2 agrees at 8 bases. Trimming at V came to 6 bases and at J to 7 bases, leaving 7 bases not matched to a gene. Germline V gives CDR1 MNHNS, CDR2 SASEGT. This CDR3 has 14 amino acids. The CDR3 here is CASRRAGGGGELFF. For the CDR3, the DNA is TGTGCCAGCAGGAGGGCGGGAGGCGGCGGGGAGCTGTTTTTT.

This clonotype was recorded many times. The CDR3 loop reads CASNLGGQGAKLFF. For the CDR3, the DNA is TGTGCCAGCAATCTTGGAGGACAGGGGGCAAAACTGTTTTTT. The genes are TRBV2 and TRBJ1-4; 11 nucleotides align to TRBD1. CDR1 is SNHLY, CDR2 FYNNEI, per germline. The CDR3 runs 14 residues. Losses at the gene ends were 7 bases for V and 10 bases for J; bases not matched to a gene: 8.

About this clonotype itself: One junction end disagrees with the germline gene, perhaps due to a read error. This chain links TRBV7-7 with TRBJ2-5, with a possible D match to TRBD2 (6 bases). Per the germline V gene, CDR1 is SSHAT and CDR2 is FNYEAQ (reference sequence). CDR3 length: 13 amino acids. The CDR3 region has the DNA TGTGCTAGCAGCTCAGCCGGGAGAGAGACCCAGTACTTC. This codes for CASSSAGRETQYF. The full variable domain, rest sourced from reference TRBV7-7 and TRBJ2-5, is GAGVSQSPRYKVTKRGQDVTLRCDPISSHATLYWYQQALGQGPEFLTYFNYEAQPDKSGLPSDRFSAERPEGSISTLTIQRTEQRDSAMYRCASSSAGRETQYFGPGTRLLVL.

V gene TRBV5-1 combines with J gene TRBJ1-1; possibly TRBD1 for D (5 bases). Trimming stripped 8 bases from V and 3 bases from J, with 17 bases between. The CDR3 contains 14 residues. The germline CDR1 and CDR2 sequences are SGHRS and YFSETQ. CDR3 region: CASGGESPYTEAFF. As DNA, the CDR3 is TGCGCCAGTGGAGGGGAGAGTCCCTACACTGAAGCTTTCTTT. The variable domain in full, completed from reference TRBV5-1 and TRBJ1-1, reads KAGVTQTPRYLIKTRGQQVTLSCSPISGHRSVSWYQQTPGQGLQFLFEYFSETQRNKGNFPGRFSGRQFSNSRSEMNVSTLELGDSALYLCASGGESPYTEAFFGQGTRLTVV.

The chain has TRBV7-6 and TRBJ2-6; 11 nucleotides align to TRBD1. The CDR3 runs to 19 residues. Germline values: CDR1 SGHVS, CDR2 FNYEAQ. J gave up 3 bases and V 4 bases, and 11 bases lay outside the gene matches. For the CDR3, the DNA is TGTGCCAGCAGCTCAACCACGGACAGGGGGCGTTATGGGGCCAACGTCCTGACTTTC. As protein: CASSSTTDRGRYGANVLTF.

The DNA of the CDR3 is TGTGCCACCAGCAGAGAGCAGGGTAATCTCCCGGTTGGCTACACCTTC. Amino acid sequence: CATSREQGNLPVGYTF. The J gene is TRBJ1-2, the V gene TRBV15, with D possibly matching TRBD1 (5 bases). The CDR3 length is 16 residues. Germline V gene data show CDR1 as LNHNV and CDR2 as YYDKDF (reference sequence). Trimming removed 0 bases at V and 7 bases at J, with 18 bases between.

In DNA, the CDR3 is TGTGCCATCAGTGAGGGACAGGGGGCTCGGCAGCCCCAGTACTTC. This codes for CAISEGQGARQPQYF. The rearrangement joins TRBV10-3 to TRBJ2-5; 11 positions match TRBD1. Germline V gene data show CDR1 as ENHRY and CDR2 as SYGVKD. The CDR3 length is 15 residues. V lost 2 bases and J lost 9; bases outside the gene matches: 8.

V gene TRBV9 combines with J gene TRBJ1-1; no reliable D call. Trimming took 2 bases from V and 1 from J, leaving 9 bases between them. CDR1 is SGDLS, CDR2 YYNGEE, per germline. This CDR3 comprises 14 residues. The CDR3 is CASSVTASNTEAFF. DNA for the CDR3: TGTGCCAGCAGCGTTACAGCGTCGAACACTGAAGCTTTCTTT.

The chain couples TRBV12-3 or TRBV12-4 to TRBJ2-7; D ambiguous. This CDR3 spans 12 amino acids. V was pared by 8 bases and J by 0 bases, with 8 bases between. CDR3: CASGRFSYEQYF. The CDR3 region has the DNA TGTGCCAGCGGAAGGTTCTCCTACGAGCAGTACTTC.

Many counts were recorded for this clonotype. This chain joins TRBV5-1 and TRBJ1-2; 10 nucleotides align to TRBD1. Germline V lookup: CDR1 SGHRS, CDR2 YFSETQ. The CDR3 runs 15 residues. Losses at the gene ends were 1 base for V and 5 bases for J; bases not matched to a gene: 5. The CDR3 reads CASSLNGQGGYGYTF. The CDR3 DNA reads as TGCGCCAGCAGCTTGAATGGACAGGGGGGTTATGGCTACACCTTC.

The CDR3, as DNA: TGTGCCAGCAGTCGTGGACAGGGCGCAGAGACCCAGTACTTC. Its protein is CASSRGQGAETQYF. The chain carries TRBV6-6 and TRBJ2-5; 8 bases fit TRBD1. Per the germline V gene, CDR1 is MNHNY and CDR2 is SVGAGI (reference sequence). V trimming: 5 bases; J trimming: 4 bases; junction bases outside the gene matches: 6. CDR3 length: 14 amino acids.

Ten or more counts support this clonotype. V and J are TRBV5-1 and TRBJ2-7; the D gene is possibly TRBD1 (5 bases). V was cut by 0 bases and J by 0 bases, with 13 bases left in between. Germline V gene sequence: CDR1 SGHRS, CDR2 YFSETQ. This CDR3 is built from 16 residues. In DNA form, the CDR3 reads TGCGCCAGCAGCTTGGGCACCTGGCAGGGCTCCTACGAGCAGTACTTC. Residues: CASSLGTWQGSYEQYF.

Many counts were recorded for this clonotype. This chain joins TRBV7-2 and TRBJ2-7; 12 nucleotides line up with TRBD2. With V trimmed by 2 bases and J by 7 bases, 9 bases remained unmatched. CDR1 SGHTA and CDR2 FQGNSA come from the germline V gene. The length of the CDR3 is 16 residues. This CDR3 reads CASSLSFGTSGLEQYF. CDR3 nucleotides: TGTGCCAGCAGCTTATCCTTTGGGACTAGCGGGCTAGAGCAGTACTTC.